The 17 T cell receptor beta chains given below trace back to one sample, sequenced in a study of blood T cell repertoires in COVID-19. TCRdb keeps only in-frame clones here, not all; method: immunoSEQ multiplex PCR. This table holds about 260,000 clones, 88% found once. Source material: PBMCs or T cells enriched from blood (not recorded which). The receptors were sampled from a woman aged 45 to 65 who had recovered from COVID-19.

This clone appeared once. V gene TRBV2 combines with J gene TRBJ1-1; D possibly corresponds to TRBD1 (6 bases). The germline V gene has CDR1 SNHLY and CDR2 FYNNEI. Trimming shortened V by 7 bases and J by 3 bases, and 24 bases separated the two germline ends. The CDR3 runs 17 residues. The CDR3 sequence is CASTGVRKGGGYTEAFF. For the CDR3, the DNA is TGTGCCAGCACTGGGGTCAGAAAGGGAGGGGGGTACACTGAAGCTTTCTTT. Combining the CDR3 with reference TRBV2 and TRBJ1-1 gives the whole variable domain EPEVTQTPSHQVTQMGQEVILRCVPISNHLYFYWYRQILGQKVEFLVSFYNNEISEKSEIFDDQFSVERPDGSNFTLKIRSTKLEDSAMYFCASTGVRKGGGYTEAFFGQGTRLTVV.

The chain uses TRBV27 and TRBJ2-3, with TRBD2 matching 10 bases. This CDR3 region has 16 residues. Looked up from germline, CDR1 is MNHEY and CDR2 is SMNVEV (reference sequence). The V and J ends lost 2 bases and 4 bases, in that order; junction bases with no gene match: 6. The CDR3 sequence: CASSLGLAGVADTQYF. The CDR3 DNA is TGTGCCAGCAGTTTAGGTCTAGCGGGAGTGGCAGATACGCAGTATTTT.

The rearrangement uses TRBV28 and TRBJ1-5; TRBD1 agrees at 7 bases. Germline V gives CDR1 MDHEN, CDR2 SYDVKM. The CDR3 totals 17 residues. V shed 3 bases, J shed 5 bases, and the junction held 13 bases outside the gene matches. The CDR3 DNA reads TGTGCCAGCAGTTTCCCGAGGCGCCGGGACAGTGATCAGCCCCAGCATTTT. Translated, it gives CASSFPRRRDSDQPQHF.

J is TRBJ1-6 and V is TRBV7-8; D might be TRBD1 (5 bases). CDR1 is SGHVS and CDR2 is FQNEAQ in the germline V gene. V lost 5 bases and J 0 bases, leaving 11 bases between the germline ends. This CDR3 has 16 residues. Here the CDR3 DNA reads TGTGCCAGCAGCACCCAGGGAACCTCCTATAATTCACCCCTCCACTTT. It yields the protein CASSTQGTSYNSPLHF.

This sequence joins TRBV9 and TRBJ2-1, with TRBD2 identical over 8 bases. Trimming cost V 0 bases and J 9 bases; bases outside gene matches: 11. Germline V gives CDR1 SGDLS, CDR2 YYNGEE. CDR3 length: 16 residues. CDR3 DNA sequence: TGTGCCAGCAGCGTAGACCCTACTAGCGGTGGTTTTGAGCAGTTCTTC. The encoded protein is CASSVDPTSGGFEQFF.

The chain combines TRBV18 with TRBJ1-3; the D is unclear. The CDR3 is 14 residues long. V lost 1 base and J lost 4, with 8 bases in between. Germline V CDR1 and CDR2: KGHSH, LQKENI. This CDR3 reads CASSPQDFGNTIYF. The CDR3 bases are TGTGCCAGCTCACCACAGGACTTCGGAAACACCATATATTTT.

In its sample, this clone was seen once. The V call is TRBV4-3, the J call TRBJ2-7, with D possibly being TRBD2 (6 bases). V shed 4 bases and J shed 0 bases, with 16 bases lying between them. The CDR3 runs to 16 residues. CDR1 and CDR2 (germline): LGHNA, YSLEER. For the CDR3, the DNA is TGCGCCAGCAGCCGAACTCTCCTAGCGAGCTCCTACGAGCAGTACTTC. It is translated as CASSRTLLASSYEQYF.

The genes are TRBV7-6 and TRBJ2-3; a possible D gene is TRBD2 (7 bases). This CDR3 comprises 17 residues. The germline gives CDR1 SGHVS, CDR2 FNYEAQ. V was trimmed by 5 bases and J by 1 base, leaving 19 bases between them. The CDR3 sequence: CASSPNLVGGGTDTQYF. The CDR3 nucleotides read TGTGCCAGCAGCCCAAACCTAGTAGGGGGGGGCACAGATACGCAGTATTTT.

The chain recombines TRBV28 with TRBJ2-6; no firm D call. The V end lost 6 bases, the J end lost 0 bases, and 9 bases lay between the germline ends. The CDR3 loop spans 15 amino acids. Germline CDR1 is MDHEN and CDR2 is SYDVKM. The CDR3 DNA sequence: TGTGCCAGCAGCCCCGGAGCCTCTGGGGCCAACGTCCTGACTTTC. Its translation: CASSPGASGANVLTF. Full variable domain (remainder filled in from reference TRBV28 and TRBJ2-6): DVKVTQSSRYLVKRTGEKVFLECVQDMDHENMFWYRQDPGLGLRLIYFSYDVKMKEKGDIPEGYSVSREKKERFSLILESASTNQTSMYLCASSPGASGANVLTFGAGSRLTVL.

The CDR3 DNA is TGTGCCAGCAGCCGGACAGGGGCAACAGCAACTAATGAAAAACTGTTTTTT. Encoded protein: CASSRTGATATNEKLFF. This rearrangement joins TRBV7-9 to TRBJ1-4, with 9 bases matching TRBD1. This CDR3 has 17 amino acids. The V segment lost 5 bases and the J segment 0 bases; nucleotides outside the gene matches: 7. Germline CDR1 SEHNR, CDR2 FQNEAQ (reference sequence).

The chain uses TRBV11-3 and TRBJ2-1, with TRBD2 as a possible D gene (6 bases). With 2 bases removed from V and 5 bases from J, the gap between germline ends came to 13 bases. This CDR3 has 15 amino acids. Germline V CDR1 and CDR2: SGHNT, YENEEA. The CDR3 region is CASSLSSVRNNEQFF. The CDR3 DNA sequence: TGTGCCAGCAGCTTATCTAGCGTAAGGAACAATGAGCAGTTCTTC.

Only one count was recorded for this clone. The chain combines TRBV7-6 with TRBJ1-1; no firm D call. The CDR3 is 15 amino acids. Per the germline V gene, CDR1 is SGHVS and CDR2 is FNYEAQ. V lost 4 bases and J lost 0, with 12 bases in between. The CDR3 nucleotides are TGTGCCAGCAGCTCCCGGTATGGTATGAACACTGAAGCTTTCTTT. Translated: CASSSRYGMNTEAFF.

V gene TRBV6-5 combines with J gene TRBJ1-2, with 7 bases fitting TRBD1. Unmatched junction bases numbered 7, after V lost 6 bases and J lost 0 bases. Germline V gives CDR1 MNHEY, CDR2 SVGAGI. The CDR3 spans 15 residues. The CDR3 bases are TGTGCCAGCAGGGAGTGGGACAGCACTAACTATGGCTACACCTTC. The encoded protein is CASREWDSTNYGYTF.

V gene TRBV10-3 combines with J gene TRBJ1-5; D unclear. The germline V gene has CDR1 ENHRY and CDR2 SYGVKD. V was cut by 2 bases and J by 4 bases, with 9 bases left in between. This CDR3 spans 14 amino acids. The CDR3 DNA is TGTGCCATCAGTGAGGGGTCGGGAAATCAGCCCCAGCATTTT. Its protein is CAISEGSGNQPQHF.

This chain joins TRBV28 and TRBJ1-5, with TRBD1 matching 8 bases. Germline values: CDR1 MDHEN, CDR2 SYDVKM. The CDR3 has 16 residues. Trimming took 7 bases from V and 7 from J; bases not matched to a gene: 15. The CDR3 protein is CASMGSQGAVFQPQHF. CDR3 in DNA: TGTGCCAGCATGGGATCCCAGGGGGCTGTTTTCCAGCCCCAGCATTTT.

This chain links TRBV7-2 with TRBJ2-1; 7 nucleotides align to TRBD2. CDR3 size: 16 residues. Germline lookup yields CDR1 SGHTA and CDR2 FQGNSA. J lost 4 bases, V lost 1 base, and 7 bases had no gene match. CDR3 region: CASSLDPTSSYNEQFF. For the CDR3, the DNA is TGTGCCAGCAGCTTAGATCCGACTAGCAGTTACAATGAGCAGTTCTTC.

In this sample, this clone turned up a few times. V is TRBV30 and J is TRBJ2-5, with TRBD2 identical over 8 bases. V lost 3 bases and J lost 2; bases outside the gene matches: 8. The CDR3 extends over 15 amino acids. CDR1 and CDR2 from the germline V gene are GTSNPN and SVGIG (reference sequence). CDR3 loop: CAWRGRLAKQETQYF. The CDR3 nucleotides are TGTGCCTGGAGGGGGCGACTAGCGAAACAAGAGACCCAGTACTTC.